The rows below give T cell receptor beta chains drawn from one sample of a study of identical twins. TCRdb recomputed calls from the 5' RACE reads with MiXCR, one row per CDR3 protein. The data hold about 700,000 distinct CDR3 sequences, with 6% to 6.5% observed a single time. The sample taken for sequencing was naive T cells sorted from blood. Receptors were obtained from a man between 18 and 29 years old in good health. Each CDR3 is given with its conserved first and last residue. The D gene is left open where the match is weak. Rows give clone size only sometimes, using once, few, many, or a class for an expanded clone.

J,V,D,size,DNA,CDR3
TRBJ2-1,TRBV18,TRBD2,few,TGTGCCAGCTCACTGAGGACTAGCGGGATAGGGAATGAGCAGTTCTTC,CASSLRTSGIGNEQFF
TRBJ2-1,TRBV5-1,NA,many,TGCGCCAGCAGCCCGACGAACAATGAGCAGTTCTTC,CASSPTNNEQFF
TRBJ2-5,TRBV24-1,TRBD1,many,TGTGCCACCAGTGGCCGGACAGGGAAAATGATGGAGACCCAGTACTTC,CATSGRTGKMMETQYF
TRBJ2-5,TRBV12-3/TRBV12-4,NA,NA,TGTGCCAGCAGACCAGACATCGCGGCCCAGTACTTC,CASRPDIAAQYF
TRBJ1-2,TRBV24-1,NA,many,TGTGCCACCAGTGATAGCCGGACTGACAACTATGGCTACACCTTC,CATSDSRTDNYGYTF
TRBJ2-6,TRBV7-8,NA,few,TGTGCCAGCAGCTTAGATTGGAAGGCTGGGGCCAACGTCCTGACTTTC,CASSLDWKAGANVLTF
TRBJ2-1,TRBV5-1,TRBD2,many,TGCGCCAGCAGCGCGGGACTAGCTACCCTCAATGAGCAGTTCTTC,CASSAGLATLNEQFF
TRBJ2-7,TRBV7-2,TRBD2,few,TGTGCCAGCAGCGGTAGCGGGAGTGGCGAGCAGTACTTC,CASSGSGSGEQYF
TRBJ2-5,TRBV12-3/TRBV12-4,TRBD2,many,TGTGCCAGCAGTTTACTAGCGGGAGAGGAGGAGACCCAGTACTTC,CASSLLAGEEETQYF
TRBJ2-1,TRBV7-2,NA,few,TGTGCCAGCAGCTTGGGGGCCGGTTTGACTGAGCAGTTCTTC,CASSLGAGLTEQFF
TRBJ1-1,TRBV9,NA,many,TGTGCCAGCAGCGGACGGGGGGGAGGACAAAACACTGAAGCTTTCTTT,CASSGRGGGQNTEAFF
TRBJ2-1,TRBV5-1,TRBD2,many,TGCGCCAGCAGAGTCGGGACTAGCGGGAGCTACAATGAGCAGTTCTTC,CASRVGTSGSYNEQFF
TRBJ2-7,TRBV29-1,NA,few,TGCAGCGTTGAAGGGACCGGGTACGAGCAGTACTTC,CSVEGTGYEQYF
TRBJ2-2,TRBV5-1,NA,many,TGCGCCAGCAGGGCCGACACCGGGGAGCTGTTTTTT,CASRADTGELFF
TRBJ1-3,TRBV6-2/TRBV6-3,TRBD1,NA,TGTGCCAGCAGATCCCAGGACAGGCCCTCTGGAAACACCATATATTTT,CASRSQDRPSGNTIYF
TRBJ2-7,TRBV6-1,TRBD1,many,TGTGCCAGCAGACCTCCGGGACAGGGGTCTTTAGGGAACGAGCAGTACTTC,CASRPPGQGSLGNEQYF
TRBJ2-7,TRBV29-1,TRBD1,few,TGCAGCGTTGAGAAGGACAGGGGGACCGAGCAGTACTTC,CSVEKDRGTEQYF
TRBJ1-2,TRBV29-1,TRBD1,NA,TGCAGCGGTGGGACAGGGGCCTATGGCTACACCTTC,CSGGTGAYGYTF
TRBJ2-7,TRBV7-2,TRBD1,few,TGTGCCAGCAGCACGGGACAGGGGAGCAGCGAGCAGTACTTC,CASSTGQGSSEQYF
TRBJ1-1,TRBV20-1,NA,many,TGCAGTGCTAGAGAGGGTGGGTCACAGAAACCTTTCTTT,CSAREGGSQKPFF
TRBJ2-1,TRBV11-2,TRBD2,NA,TGTGCCAGCAGCAATCGCGGGGGTCTAGCGGGCCACAATGAGCAGTTCTTC,CASSNRGGLAGHNEQFF
TRBJ1-4,TRBV5-1,NA,many,TGCGCCAGCAGCCAGGGGAGTTTGGCTGAAAAACTGTTTTTT,CASSQGSLAEKLFF